Here is one TCR beta chain with its context. This clone was recorded a few times. No antigen is known for it. Base qualities are not recorded, but no much larger clone differs from it by a single base. These data originate in a study of cytomegalovirus exposure and HLA in healthy donors (dated by TCRdb to about 2017). Describing the broader study: According to an earlier analysis of around 600 of the donors, about 179 million T cells yielded over 100 million unique TCR beta sequences and about 280 Gb of sequence data. The study aimed to test whether signatures of past pathogen exposure could be identified by cataloging public T cell receptors. To predict cytomegalovirus infection status, the study brought together high-throughput TCR immunosequencing, statistical association of individual TCRs with disease status, and machine learning. To study patterns of TCR occurrence, a later analysis re-analyzed previously published TCR beta repertoires from more than 550 donors and added high-resolution HLA genotyping. All discovery cohort repertoires had been generated using a single sequencing platform. Both class I and class II loci were covered by HLA typing, at four-digit resolution. In the later analysis, no new phenotypic data were used to find candidate immune exposures; instead, reliance was placed on TCR beta sequences and their occurrence across donors. An earlier analysis of 587 of the donors applied high-throughput TCR beta sequencing to assess whether each TCR beta V gene segment acted as functional or pseudogenic. Among the roughly 410 genotyped donors, around 81% belonged to the genetic ancestry cluster associated with self-reported Caucasian donors. Roughly 5 DR-DQ haplotypes were handled as single units for association and clustering because linkage in the cohort was strong. A later genetic analysis took genome-wide SNP genotypes for about 55% of the 666 donors and used that subset as a discovery cohort. About 330 gigabases of sequencing data and 70 million to 95 million unique TCR sequences made up an early release that covered approximately 650 HLA-typed donors. Typing coverage differed by locus: A, B, C, DRB1 and DQB1 were typed in roughly 620-630 donors, DQA1 in 522, DPA1 in 600 to 610, and DPB1 in just under 490. Donor age, sex, ethnicity and CMV serostatus were compiled alongside the repertoire data. A separate validation cohort of roughly 130 different subjects was used in addition to the approximately 610-subject first cohort. The study profiled the T cell repertoires of some 610 subjects by immunosequencing and related them to cytomegalovirus serostatus. Across some 400 genotyped donors of the cohort, an average of roughly 250,000 unique TCR beta nucleotide sequences per donor were sequenced, and about a sixth of those sequences were non-productive.

In total, approximately 610 healthy bone marrow donors made up the cohort. Cohort members were all nominally healthy when sampled, although unrecorded immune exposures were likely present. The donor was CMV seronegative and was included in the group of around 320 seronegative cohort members. A peripheral blood sample was collected from each donor, and TCR beta sequencing was performed on peripheral blood mononuclear cells. Genomic DNA was extracted from the blood cell samples with the Qiagen DNeasy Blood Extraction Kit. Paper-wide results and their limitations: The authors suggested that the approach could potentially be extended to other disease states and immunological phenotypes. In a later analysis, the rate of TCR association differed among HLA loci, with DRB1 alleles having the most associated TCRs and HLA-C alleles having the fewest. Sequencing depth was assumed to be roughly uniform across donors in the presence/absence analyses, though that assumption may not hold. Because HLA typing was missing for some donors at each locus, association tests included only the typed subset. Strong co-occurrence of HLA alleles, especially DR and DQ, made assigning TCR associations to individual alleles difficult. A group of highly shared sequence variants was considered likely to be a technical artifact of the sequencing pipeline. A later genetic analysis reported fewer N-insertions in productive TCRs among donors in an Asian-associated ancestry cluster than the roughly 720-donor mean. In a later genetic analysis, a missense DCLRE1C variant was associated with V-gene and J-gene trimming of TCR beta chains, and the association was replicated in an independent cohort. In an earlier analysis of over 550 of the donors, most TCR beta V segments were observed in productive rearrangements about 87% or about 30% of the time, broadly matching IMGT annotations. Cytomegalovirus status was reported to be diagnosed by the classifier with high specificity and sensitivity in both the original and validation cohorts. A few of the identified cytomegalovirus-associated TCR beta chains were confirmed in vitro to be specific for cytomegalovirus antigens. In a later analysis, HLA-associated TCR beta chains were found to be more clonally expanded and to have lower generation probabilities than equally common non-associated chains. A further reported finding was that TCR beta sequences accurately predicted the HLA-A and HLA-B alleles for most subjects in the first cohort. While some public TCRs were present in many individuals, most TCR sequences turned up only very rarely across donors. The 87-base-pair reads could not distinguish some IMGT-functional V segments, including TRBV6-2 and TRBV6-3, so those segments were excluded. The cohort was sequenced for TCR beta chains only, and without alpha or paired-chain data the features that could be detected were limited. A later analysis associated some 17,000 TCR beta sequences with specific HLA alleles at a false discovery rate of 0.05. In a later analysis, most CMV-associated TCR beta chains were found to appear HLA-restricted, with HLA associations seemingly driven largely by CMV exposure. Because counts were too low, around 18 rarely observed V segments, including chromosome 9 orphons, were left out of the earlier analysis of a few hundred of the donors. The study listed 150 to 200 TCR beta chains as associated with cytomegalovirus. Linkage disequilibrium might explain the correlated functional status among segregating V segments, but an unknown experimental factor could not be excluded. Several of the top co-occurrence clusters appeared to be linked to parvovirus B19, influenza, CMV and Epstein-Barr virus, according to a later analysis. For the cohort, immune exposure information was limited to CMV serostatus.

Libraries were prepared through the immunoSEQ multiplex PCR assay. A mixture of 60 forward primers for TCR Vbeta segments and 13 reverse primers for TCR Jbeta segments was used in the multiplex PCR. A multiplex PCR assay on genomic DNA amplified the CDR3 region of rearranged TCR beta genes. The amplified TCR beta libraries were sequenced on the Illumina HiSeq System as 87-base-pair reads. The study's processing was this. A later analysis counted approximately 84 million unique TCR beta chains across the 666 repertoires, and some 11 million of these chains were shared by at least two donors. Raw reads were error-corrected and collapsed into unique sequences by a nearest-neighbor algorithm in which closely related sequences were merged to remove PCR and sequencing errors. CDR3 sequences were aligned to IMGT reference sequences to assign V, D and J gene segments. For a sequence to be retained, a match of at least six nucleotides to both a V gene segment and a J gene segment was required. Rearrangements were classified as productive when the CDR3 lacked stop codons and remained in frame with V and J, and all other rearrangements were classified as non-productive. CDR3 was defined according to IMGT convention as the region running from the second conserved V-encoded cysteine to the conserved J-encoded phenylalanine. In an earlier analysis of some 550 of the donors, sequences lacking an unambiguous match to a single V gene segment were excluded. An earlier analysis of several hundred of the donors called V segments functional above 56.7% productive rearrangements and segregating when the between-donor standard deviation exceeded 5%. A statistical classification framework was built for diagnosing cytomegalovirus status from the catalog of TCR beta chain sequences. A later analysis assigned V and J genes by comparing TCR nucleotide sequences with IMGT/GENE-DB human TR gene sequences. In a later analysis, CDR3 sequences and most-parsimonious VDJ recombination scenarios were assigned using the TCRdist pipeline. In a later analysis, each TCR beta chain was defined by its CDR3 amino acid sequence together with its V-gene family, and reads lacking a unique V-gene family were excluded. To address suspected cross-contamination and a sequencing artifact, a later analysis removed over 500 highly shared, low-generation-probability nucleotide sequences. A later analysis calculated a clonal expansion index for each public chain from normalized within-repertoire ranks of inferred template counts. In a later analysis, generation probabilities were computed using a VDJ recombination model fitted to out-of-frame rearrangements, and the results were checked against IGoR. Hypergeometric tests were used in a later analysis to score TCR-TCR, TCR-HLA and TCR-CMV co-occurrence, with a repertoire-size bias correction applied to the TCR pairs. False discovery rates were estimated in a later analysis by permuting HLA or CMV assignments 20 times. A later analysis grouped co-occurring TCRs with DBSCAN, adding TCRdist sequence similarity when clustering within HLA-allele-positive subsets. Repertoires with fewer than 30,000 or more than 120,000 public chains, plus five repertoires with anomalous nucleotide sharing, were excluded from co-occurrence clustering. As stored in TCRdb, this immuneACCESS dataset retains in-frame rearrangements with V and J assigned. A fraction of the clones does not appear; measured against another copy, unresolved V genes explain less than half of the discrepancy, and the remainder lacks a known reason. Clone size and V and J calls were adopted from that table, with D and trimming inferred from the DNA. For this sample there are about 94,000 clones; roughly three fifths appear just once. The ten largest clones capture about 3.8% of the sample.

Measured from the cysteine to the phenylalanine, the CDR3 is 12 residues long. The read is trimmed to its CDR3 DNA, 36 bases read in frame from base 1. V is shortened by 10 bases, J by 1 base, and the region joining them spans 10 bases. Here the chain combines TRBV23-1 and TRBJ1-1; no D gene can be assigned with confidence. Being an ORF, TRBV23-1 has a function that is uncertain. The TCR comes from a man aged 30 to 45 in good health and CMV-seronegative. Sequenced sample: PBMCs. CDR3 reads: CATRISNTEAFF. The DNA sequence is given as TGCGCCACGAGGATTTCGAACACTGAAGCTTTCTTT.